This section outlines one T cell receptor beta chain sequence together with its context. Antigen unknown. Preparation methods for the bulk TCR libraries were those previously described, with listed TCR primers. MiXCR, applied by TCRdb to the PCR reads, yields one record per CDR3 protein. This table holds a few hundred thousand distinct CDR3 sequences, 25% found once. Germline CDR1 is MNHNY and CDR2 is SVGAGI (reference sequence). V lost 5 bases to trimming and J lost 2 bases, with 10 bases between them. The CDR3 runs 13 residues. This sample was taken from a study of molecular identifiers for immune sequencing clone quantification. Study-wide points: Identical TCR molecules that share a barcode could lead to an underestimation of highly expanded clone sizes.

Using 10%, 30% or 50% RNA, naive CD8 libraries were derived from approximately 20,000 to 1,000,000 sorted cells. The receptor comes from a human donor in good health. Some libraries in this study had Jurkat cell RNA spiked in. V gene TRBV6-6 combines with J gene TRBJ2-7, with D possibly being TRBD1 (5 bases). Sequencing was performed on naive CD8+ T cells from blood, with Jurkat cell RNA spiked in. Subset given: FACS-sorted CD8+CD4-CCR7+CD45RA+ naive T cells. The DNA of the CDR3 is TGTGCCAGCAGTGGAGTCAGGGCCTACGAGCAGTACTTC. It specifies CASSGVRAYEQYF.